This T cell receptor beta chain was retrieved from a study of blood T cells in healthy people across ages. Regarding the study as a whole: There were more naive CD4+ cells and higher diversity in long-lived donors than in aged donors.

This clonotype was counted once. The antigen remains unidentified. The ends were cut back, 3 bases at V and 8 bases at J, with 13 bases in the middle. The CDR3 runs to 13 residues. Germline-derived CDR1 and CDR2 are SEHNR and FQNEAQ (reference sequence). With a J-beta primer mix and a sample-barcoded 5' primer, a second PCR ran about 7 to 12 cycles. TCRdb re-called the 5' RACE reads through MiXCR, storing one row per CDR3 protein. The sample has 800,000 or so distinct CDR3 sequences; about 59% are singletons. This receptor was obtained from a young man in good health. The sample taken for sequencing was blood. J is TRBJ1-2 and V is TRBV7-9; D possibly corresponds to TRBD1 (5 bases). The CDR3 nucleotides are TGTGCCAGCAGCTTCGGGGAGGGGTTCGGCTACACCTTC. This sequence encodes CASSFGEGFGYTF.